The source of this TCR beta chain is a study of T cell responses to AZD1222 COVID-19 vaccine. Germline V gene sequence: CDR1 SGHNT, CDR2 YENEEA. This CDR3 has 15 residues. The ends were cut back, 2 bases at V and 1 base at J, with 9 bases in the middle. Study-wide results and limits: Donors skewed white British and female; clonal diversity was possibly underestimated.

As concerns this clone: What it recognizes is unknown.

Clones were sequenced by immunoSEQ multiplex PCR, and TCRdb holds only the in-frame ones, with some missing. Seen here are 95,000 to 150,000 clones, approximately 85% observed once, and the top ten hold approximately 5.9%. The gene calls are TRBV11-3 and TRBJ2-1; D gene ambiguous. This specimen was peripheral blood, taken on day 0 of AZD1222 vaccination. This receptor was obtained from an adult in good health. This chain's CDR3 is CASSLPSLSYNEQFF. CDR3 sequence (DNA): TGTGCCAGCAGCTTACCGTCCCTTTCCTACAATGAGCAGTTCTTC.